These T cell receptor beta chains were read from a single sample in a study of CD8+CD57+ T cells in acquired aplastic anemia. TCRdb reprocessed the reads via MiXCR and lists one record per CDR3 protein. This table holds under 350,000 distinct CDR3 sequences, 55% to 60% found once. Sequencing used sorted CD4+, CD8+, or CD8+CD57+ T cells (not recorded which) from PBMCs. Source of these receptors: a human donor with severe aplastic anemia or a healthy control (not recorded which). Each CDR3 is given with its conserved first and last residue. A D gene is named only where the DNA matches it firmly. Where a row states a size, it is once, few, many or the class of an expanded clone; other rows omit it.

J gene: TRBJ1-6
V gene: TRBV28
clone size: many
D gene: TRBD1
CDR3 protein: CASSLNTGGNNSPLHF
CDR3 DNA: TGTGCCAGCAGCCTCAATACAGGGGGGAATAATTCACCCCTCCACTTT

J gene: TRBJ2-6
V gene: TRBV19
clone size: .
D gene: TRBD1
CDR3 protein: CASNKNRGASSGANVLTF
CDR3 DNA: TGTGCCAGTAATAAAAACAGGGGGGCGAGCTCTGGGGCCAACGTCCTGACTTTC

J gene: TRBJ2-1
V gene: TRBV11-2
clone size: .
D gene: .
CDR3 protein: CASSLAVYNEQFF
CDR3 DNA: TGTGCCAGCAGCTTAGCAGTCTACAATGAGCAGTTCTTC

J gene: TRBJ2-5
V gene: TRBV9
clone size: .
D gene: .
CDR3 protein: CASSVGHRETQYF
CDR3 DNA: TGTGCCAGCAGCGTAGGGCATCGGGAGACCCAGTACTTC

J gene: TRBJ1-1
V gene: TRBV19
clone size: many
D gene: .
CDR3 protein: CASSRSGLEAFF
CDR3 DNA: TGTGCCAGTAGTAGGTCAGGACTCGAAGCTTTCTTT

J gene: TRBJ2-3
V gene: TRBV5-8
clone size: .
D gene: .
CDR3 protein: CASSSGRSRTDTQYF
CDR3 DNA: TGTGCCAGCAGCTCCGGTAGATCGCGCACAGATACGCAGTATTTT

J gene: TRBJ2-7
V gene: TRBV11-3
clone size: .
D gene: .
CDR3 protein: CASSPVGGEQYF
CDR3 DNA: TGTGCCAGCAGCCCGGTGGGCGGTGAGCAGTACTTC

J gene: TRBJ2-3
V gene: TRBV29-1
clone size: .
D gene: TRBD2
CDR3 protein: CSVEAGFGTSGGANTQYF
CDR3 DNA: TGCAGCGTTGAAGCGGGGTTTGGGACTAGCGGGGGGGCCAACACGCAGTATTTT

J gene: TRBJ1-2
V gene: TRBV6-5
clone size: .
D gene: TRBD1
CDR3 protein: CASSRDAGQANYGYTF
CDR3 DNA: TGTGCCAGCAGCCGGGACGCCGGACAGGCGAACTATGGCTACACCTTC

J gene: TRBJ1-2
V gene: TRBV18
clone size: few
D gene: .
CDR3 protein: CASSPRADSYGYTF
CDR3 DNA: TGTGCCAGCTCACCAAGGGCGGACAGCTATGGCTACACCTTC

J gene: TRBJ2-1
V gene: TRBV5-6
clone size: .
D gene: .
CDR3 protein: CAREGLGAQFF
CDR3 DNA: TGTGCTAGGGAGGGACTGGGGGCCCAGTTCTTC

J gene: TRBJ2-2
V gene: TRBV19
clone size: .
D gene: .
CDR3 protein: CASSIWKGELFF
CDR3 DNA: TGTGCCAGTAGTATTTGGAAGGGGGAGCTGTTTTTT

J gene: TRBJ2-7
V gene: TRBV7-3
clone size: .
D gene: TRBD2
CDR3 protein: CASSLGGGSHYEQYF
CDR3 DNA: TGTGCCAGCAGCTTAGGCGGGGGTAGCCACTACGAGCAGTACTTC

J gene: TRBJ2-7
V gene: TRBV7-3
clone size: many
D gene: TRBD2
CDR3 protein: CASSLGLAGGLLDEQYF
CDR3 DNA: TGTGCCAGCAGCTTGGGACTAGCGGGGGGCCTCCTGGACGAGCAGTACTTC

J gene: TRBJ1-5
V gene: TRBV24-1
clone size: .
D gene: .
CDR3 protein: CATSDGAGQPQHF
CDR3 DNA: TGTGCCACCAGTGACGGGGCGGGTCAGCCCCAGCATTTT

J gene: TRBJ2-2
V gene: TRBV7-3
clone size: many
D gene: .
CDR3 protein: CASSLASAGELFF
CDR3 DNA: TGTGCCAGCAGCTTGGCTAGTGCCGGGGAGCTGTTTTTT

J gene: TRBJ1-6
V gene: TRBV7-9
clone size: .
D gene: .
CDR3 protein: CASSDTGSEYNSPLHF
CDR3 DNA: TGTGCCAGCAGCGATACCGGGTCCGAATATAATTCACCCCTCCACTTT

J gene: TRBJ2-7
V gene: TRBV29-1
clone size: few
D gene: TRBD2
CDR3 protein: CSAGGTYEQYF
CDR3 DNA: TGCAGCGCCGGGGGGACTTACGAGCAGTACTTC

J gene: TRBJ2-7
V gene: TRBV19
clone size: few
D gene: .
CDR3 protein: CASSTGGEQGEQYF
CDR3 DNA: TGTGCCAGTAGTACCGGGGGTGAGCAGGGCGAGCAGTACTTC

J gene: TRBJ1-5
V gene: TRBV24-1
clone size: .
D gene: TRBD1
CDR3 protein: CVTSDNRGPGVNQPQHF
CDR3 DNA: TGTGTCACCAGTGATAACAGGGGCCCAGGAGTCAATCAGCCCCAGCATTTT

J gene: TRBJ2-1
V gene: TRBV19
clone size: .
D gene: .
CDR3 protein: CASSGQVGNEQFF
CDR3 DNA: TGTGCCAGTAGTGGCCAGGTTGGCAATGAGCAGTTCTTC

J gene: TRBJ2-7
V gene: TRBV2
clone size: .
D gene: TRBD1
CDR3 protein: CASRAGTGASGEQYF
CDR3 DNA: TGTGCCAGCAGGGCCGGGACAGGGGCCTCCGGGGAGCAGTACTTC

J gene: TRBJ2-1
V gene: TRBV6-4
clone size: many
D gene: TRBD2
CDR3 protein: CASSRLAGNYEQFF
CDR3 DNA: TGTGCCAGCAGTAGACTAGCGGGGAACTATGAGCAGTTCTTC

J gene: TRBJ2-1
V gene: TRBV20-1
clone size: .
D gene: TRBD2
CDR3 protein: CSARDPAGGSYNEQFF
CDR3 DNA: TGCAGTGCTAGAGATCCAGCGGGGGGCTCCTACAATGAGCAGTTCTTC

J gene: TRBJ1-2
V gene: TRBV20-1
clone size: few
D gene: .
CDR3 protein: CSAAGANYGYTF
CDR3 DNA: TGCAGTGCCGCCGGGGCTAACTATGGCTACACCTTC

J gene: TRBJ1-1
V gene: TRBV19
clone size: many
D gene: TRBD1
CDR3 protein: CASSIGGSGGTEAFF
CDR3 DNA: TGTGCCAGTAGTATCGGGGGATCAGGGGGTACTGAAGCTTTCTTT

J gene: TRBJ2-2
V gene: TRBV24-1
clone size: .
D gene: .
CDR3 protein: CATSDLNLSAGELFF
CDR3 DNA: TGTGCCACCAGTGATTTGAATCTGTCCGCCGGGGAGCTGTTTTTT

J gene: TRBJ2-1
V gene: TRBV29-1
clone size: .
D gene: TRBD1
CDR3 protein: CSVGGFRDSHNNEQFF
CDR3 DNA: TGCAGCGTTGGTGGGTTTCGGGACAGCCACAACAATGAGCAGTTCTTC

J gene: TRBJ2-1
V gene: TRBV29-1
clone size: once
D gene: TRBD2
CDR3 protein: CSVEDPSGAYNEQFF
CDR3 DNA: TGCAGCGTCGAAGATCCTAGCGGGGCGTACAATGAGCAGTTCTTC

J gene: TRBJ2-7
V gene: TRBV19
clone size: many
D gene: .
CDR3 protein: CASSPHAPSSSYEQYF
CDR3 DNA: TGTGCCAGTAGTCCCCACGCGCCGAGTAGTTCCTACGAGCAGTACTTC

J gene: TRBJ2-1
V gene: TRBV6-5
clone size: .
D gene: .
CDR3 protein: CASSQVVGEQFF
CDR3 DNA: TGTGCCAGCAGCCAAGTAGTTGGTGAGCAGTTCTTC

J gene: TRBJ1-2
V gene: TRBV25-1
clone size: few
D gene: TRBD1
CDR3 protein: CASSEWAGGFYGYTF
CDR3 DNA: TGTGCCAGCAGTGAATGGGCAGGGGGCTTTTATGGCTACACCTTC

J gene: TRBJ1-2
V gene: TRBV20-1
clone size: many
D gene: .
CDR3 protein: CSADFTHTF
CDR3 DNA: TGCAGTGCCGACTTTACACACACCTTC

J gene: TRBJ2-2
V gene: TRBV7-3
clone size: .
D gene: TRBD2
CDR3 protein: CASSSFIGGGAATGELFF
CDR3 DNA: TGTGCCAGCAGCAGCTTCATCGGCGGGGGGGCAGCGACCGGGGAGCTGTTTTTT

J gene: TRBJ2-5
V gene: TRBV7-3
clone size: .
D gene: .
CDR3 protein: CAWRLGETQYF
CDR3 DNA: TGTGCCTGGAGGCTGGGGGAGACCCAGTACTTC

J gene: TRBJ2-1
V gene: TRBV7-6
clone size: .
D gene: .
CDR3 protein: CATRGVSYNEQFF
CDR3 DNA: TGTGCCACCAGAGGGGTCTCCTACAATGAGCAGTTCTTC

J gene: TRBJ1-6
V gene: TRBV9
clone size: .
D gene: .
CDR3 protein: CASSVALHF
CDR3 DNA: TGTGCCAGCAGCGTAGCCCTCCACTTT

J gene: TRBJ2-7
V gene: TRBV20-1
clone size: .
D gene: TRBD2
CDR3 protein: CSAQRGGNEQYF
CDR3 DNA: TGCAGTGCCCAGAGGGGAGGGAACGAGCAGTACTTC

J gene: TRBJ2-7
V gene: TRBV7-6
clone size: few
D gene: TRBD2
CDR3 protein: CASSAGGLAGVYEQYF
CDR3 DNA: TGTGCCAGCAGCGCAGGAGGACTAGCGGGAGTCTACGAGCAGTACTTC

J gene: TRBJ2-1
V gene: TRBV20-1
clone size: .
D gene: TRBD1
CDR3 protein: CSATRRGPAYNEQFF
CDR3 DNA: TGCAGTGCCACCCGTAGGGGGCCCGCCTACAATGAGCAGTTCTTC

J gene: TRBJ2-1
V gene: TRBV10-3
clone size: .
D gene: .
CDR3 protein: CAISDKPTGNNEQFF
CDR3 DNA: TGTGCCATCAGTGATAAGCCCACGGGTAACAATGAGCAGTTCTTC

J gene: TRBJ2-7
V gene: TRBV6-4
clone size: .
D gene: .
CDR3 protein: CASSELQETKCSYEQYF
CDR3 DNA: TGTGCCAGCAGTGAACTACAGGAGACTAAGTGCTCCTACGAGCAGTACTTC

J gene: TRBJ2-5
V gene: TRBV5-1
clone size: .
D gene: TRBD2
CDR3 protein: CASKTGGPGTQYF
CDR3 DNA: TGCGCCAGCAAGACGGGAGGGCCGGGGACCCAGTACTTC

J gene: TRBJ2-7
V gene: TRBV7-9
clone size: many
D gene: .
CDR3 protein: CASSLDSDSYEQYF
CDR3 DNA: TGTGCCAGCAGCTTAGACTCAGATTCCTACGAGCAGTACTTC

J gene: TRBJ2-7
V gene: TRBV7-9
clone size: .
D gene: .
CDR3 protein: CASSAPGRNTGELYF
CDR3 DNA: TGTGCCAGCAGCGCACCGGGGCGGAACACCGGGGAGCTGTACTTC

J gene: TRBJ1-1
V gene: TRBV3-1
clone size: many
D gene: .
CDR3 protein: CASSQSPSGNTEAFF
CDR3 DNA: TGTGCCAGCAGCCAGAGCCCATCGGGTAACACTGAAGCTTTCTTT

J gene: TRBJ2-7
V gene: TRBV2
clone size: .
D gene: .
CDR3 protein: CASSLGWGYEQYF
CDR3 DNA: TGTGCCAGCAGTCTGGGGTGGGGCTACGAGCAGTACTTC

J gene: TRBJ1-2
V gene: TRBV7-9
clone size: .
D gene: .
CDR3 protein: CASSPRGEEHYTF
CDR3 DNA: TGTGCCAGCAGCCCTCGTGGGGAGGAACACTACACCTTC

J gene: TRBJ2-5
V gene: TRBV7-9
clone size: many
D gene: .
CDR3 protein: CASSLSGTSGGTQYF
CDR3 DNA: TGTGCCAGCAGCCTGTCCGGGACATCTGGGGGGACCCAGTACTTC

J gene: TRBJ2-7
V gene: TRBV7-6
clone size: .
D gene: TRBD2
CDR3 protein: CASTPAGASYEQYF
CDR3 DNA: TGTGCCAGCACCCCGGCGGGAGCCTCCTACGAGCAGTACTTC

J gene: TRBJ2-2
V gene: TRBV7-3
clone size: few
D gene: .
CDR3 protein: CASSLSGVNTGELFF
CDR3 DNA: TGTGCCAGCAGCCTCTCGGGGGTGAACACCGGGGAGCTGTTTTTT

J gene: TRBJ2-1
V gene: TRBV9
clone size: .
D gene: .
CDR3 protein: CASSATGVKVNEQFF
CDR3 DNA: TGTGCCAGCAGCGCAACCGGGGTGAAGGTGAATGAGCAGTTCTTC

J gene: TRBJ1-5
V gene: TRBV19
clone size: few
D gene: .
CDR3 protein: CASSIGGVQPQHF
CDR3 DNA: TGTGCCAGTAGTATAGGAGGGGTGCAGCCCCAGCATTTT

J gene: TRBJ1-2
V gene: TRBV3-1
clone size: many
D gene: .
CDR3 protein: CASSQGTEYYGYTF
CDR3 DNA: TGTGCCAGCAGCCAAGGGACGGAGTACTATGGCTACACCTTC

J gene: TRBJ1-1
V gene: TRBV19
clone size: many
D gene: .
CDR3 protein: CASNDRVNTEAFF
CDR3 DNA: TGTGCCAGTAACGACAGAGTAAACACTGAAGCTTTCTTT

J gene: TRBJ2-2
V gene: TRBV10-2
clone size: .
D gene: .
CDR3 protein: CASTGAPGTGELFF
CDR3 DNA: TGCGCCAGCACGGGGGCCCCTGGCACCGGGGAGCTGTTTTTT